These 12 T cell receptor beta chains share one sample of origin, sequenced in a study of early T cells in non-severe SARS-CoV-2 infection. MiXCR was run by TCRdb on the 5' RACE reads, yielding one entry per CDR3 protein. The table lists about 27,000 distinct CDR3 sequences, 2.5% to 3.5% of them singletons. The sample was whole blood. Receptor source: an adult who was a healthcare worker with PCR-confirmed SARS-CoV-2 infection or an uninfected control (not recorded which).

This clonotype was seen more than once but under ten times. The chain couples TRBV7-2 to TRBJ2-2; 8 bases line up with TRBD2. The germline V gene has CDR1 SGHTA and CDR2 FQGNSA. The CDR3 consists of 15 residues. Losses at the gene ends were 3 bases for V and 4 bases for J; bases not matched to a gene: 4. The DNA for the CDR3 is TGTGCCAGCAGCTTTGGCGCGGGGGGCACCGGGGAGCTGTTTTTT. Its translation: CASSFGAGGTGELFF.

At least ten counts were recorded for this clonotype. The chain has TRBV5-1 and TRBJ1-2; the D is unclear. The CDR3 has 14 amino acids. Germline V gene data show CDR1 as SGHRS and CDR2 as YFSETQ. V shed 4 bases and J shed 2 bases, with 12 bases lying between them. CDR3 protein: CASSGDVTNYGYTF. The CDR3 DNA reads TGCGCCAGCAGCGGAGACGTTACCAACTATGGCTACACCTTC.

V gene TRBV3-1 combines with J gene TRBJ2-1; 9 bases fit TRBD1. The CDR3 spans 14 residues. V shed 4 bases, J shed 7 bases, and the junction held 5 bases outside the gene matches. Germline V gives CDR1 LGHDT, CDR2 YNNKEL (reference sequence). The DNA of the CDR3 is TGTGCCAGCAGCCGAGTAGGGACAGGGAATGAGCAGTTCTTC. This translates into CASSRVGTGNEQFF.

Many counts were recorded for this clonotype. The chain recombines TRBV20-1 with TRBJ2-4; a weak D match, TRBD1 (5 bases). The CDR3 runs 12 residues. The V gene lost 3 bases and the J gene lost 11 bases, with 14 bases spanning the gap. The germline V gene has CDR1 DFQATT and CDR2 SNEGSKA (reference sequence). The CDR3 reads CSARGTGAFQYF. DNA of the CDR3: TGCAGTGCTAGGGGTACAGGTGCCTTTCAGTACTTC.

This clonotype has at least ten counts. This sequence joins TRBV24-1 and TRBJ1-5; 12 positions agree with TRBD1. The CDR3 runs 17 residues. J was trimmed by 3 bases and V by 7 bases; bases with no gene match: 9. The germline V gene has CDR1 KGHDR and CDR2 SFDVKD. The chain's CDR3 is CATSSGQGARFNQPQHF. CDR3 in DNA: TGTGCCACCAGCTCGGGACAGGGGGCCAGGTTCAATCAGCCCCAGCATTTT.

This clonotype was counted many times. The rearrangement links TRBV20-1 to TRBJ1-2; tentatively, D is TRBD1 (5 bases). This CDR3 is built from 11 residues. Trimming took 3 bases from V and 8 from J, leaving 10 bases between them. The germline V gene encodes CDR1 DFQATT and CDR2 SNEGSKA (reference sequence). Written as DNA, the CDR3 is TGCAGTGCTAGTTCGGGGGTCGGCTACACCTTC. It codes for CSASSGVGYTF.

This clonotype occurred many times. The V call is TRBV28, the J call TRBJ1-1, with no clear D. Germline V CDR1 and CDR2: MDHEN, SYDVKM. CDR3 length: 14 residues. V was shortened by 8 bases and J by 10 bases, with 23 bases between the two germline ends. The CDR3, as DNA: TGTGCCAGCCTTGAGGAGGGCTGGGTTGCGGGAGCTTTCTTT. This translates into CASLEEGWVAGAFF. The full variable domain, its missing parts supplied by reference TRBV28 and TRBJ1-1, is DVKVTQSSRYLVKRTGEKVFLECVQDMDHENMFWYRQDPGLGLRLIYFSYDVKMKEKGDIPEGYSVSREKKERFSLILESASTNQTSMYLCASLEEGWVAGAFFGQGTRLTVV.

CDR3 sequence (DNA): TGTGCCAGCAGTTACTCACTAACCGGGACTAGCGGCAACTATAGCACAGATACGCAGTATTTT. Protein: CASSYSLTGTSGNYSTDTQYF. The chain uses TRBV6-5 and TRBJ2-3; TRBD2 matches 11 bases. The CDR3 is made up of 21 amino acids. The germline gives CDR1 MNHEY, CDR2 SVGAGI. With 0 bases clipped from V and 0 bases from J, the junction kept 14 bases outside the gene matches.

This clonotype was recorded many times. The chain carries TRBV10-2 and TRBJ2-7, with 9 bases lining up with TRBD1. V dropped 2 bases and J dropped 6; count of bases not matched to a gene: 5. Germline V gene sequence: CDR1 WSHSY, CDR2 SAAADI. The CDR3 consists of 14 residues. CDR3 sequence: CASSEDRGFGEQYV. As DNA, the CDR3 is TGCGCCAGCAGTGAGGACAGGGGGTTCGGCGAGCAGTACGTC.

This clonotype appeared many times. This chain links TRBV29-1 with TRBJ1-2, with D perhaps matching TRBD1 (5 bases). CDR3 length: 17 amino acids. Trimming removed 1 base at V and 4 bases at J, with 22 bases between. In germline, CDR1 is SQVTM, CDR2 ANQGSEA. CDR3 bases: TGCAGCGTTGAAGGGGGGGACGGCAGAAAGGGCGTCTATGGCTACACCTTC. Translated: CSVEGGDGRKGVYGYTF.

This clonotype came up many times. The V gene is TRBV20-1, the J gene TRBJ2-5; D is uncertain. The CDR3 runs 15 residues. Deletions cut 0 bases from V and 5 bases from J, with 16 bases between. Germline CDR1 DFQATT, CDR2 SNEGSKA (reference sequence). CDR3 coding DNA: TGCAGTGCTAGAGACCCGGAGAGCCCGCGGGAGACCCAGTACTTC. This codes for CSARDPESPRETQYF.

The chain is built from TRBV6-1 and TRBJ2-5; the D call may be TRBD1 or TRBD2 (5 bases each). The germline V and J ends were trimmed by 5 bases and 5 bases, with 15 bases remaining between them. This CDR3 is built from 14 residues. Looked up from germline, CDR1 is MNHNS and CDR2 is SASEGT. This CDR3 reads CASSPRVWGETQYF. CDR3 in DNA: TGTGCCAGCAGTCCCCGCGTGTGGGGGGAGACCCAGTACTTC.